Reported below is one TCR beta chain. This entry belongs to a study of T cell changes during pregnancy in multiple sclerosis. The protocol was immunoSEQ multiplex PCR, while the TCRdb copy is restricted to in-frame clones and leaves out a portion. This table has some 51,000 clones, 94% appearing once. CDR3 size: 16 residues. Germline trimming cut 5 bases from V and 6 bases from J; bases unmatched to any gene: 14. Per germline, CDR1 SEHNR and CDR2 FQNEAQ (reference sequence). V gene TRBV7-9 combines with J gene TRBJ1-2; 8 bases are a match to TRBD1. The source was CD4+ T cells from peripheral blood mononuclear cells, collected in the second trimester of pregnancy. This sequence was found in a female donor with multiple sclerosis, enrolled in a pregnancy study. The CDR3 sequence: CASSRLTADRADGYTF. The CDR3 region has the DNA TGTGCCAGCAGCCGACTCACTGCGGACAGGGCGGATGGCTACACCTTC.